This TCR beta chain was found in a study of blood T cell repertoires in COVID-19. About the study: Sites across the United States, Italy and Spain contributed samples from acute and convalescent COVID-19. The analysed material was cDNA or gDNA that came from T cells, B-cell-depleted T cells, or PBMCs.

Method: immunoSEQ multiplex PCR; TCRdb's copy keeps in-frame clones and lacks some. This sample has tens of thousands of clones; around 90% occur once, and the top ten carry approximately 3.6%. Looked up from germline, CDR1 is MDHEN and CDR2 is SYDVKM. The ends were cut back, 2 bases at V and 0 bases at J, with 23 bases in the middle. The CDR3 extends over 20 amino acids. The origin of this receptor is a woman aged 70-85 years with acute or convalescent COVID-19. This rearrangement joins TRBV28 to TRBJ1-5; possibly TRBD1 for D (5 bases). Input material: peripheral blood. CDR3 sequence reads: CASSLPSRRTNIYSNQPQHF. The DNA of the CDR3 is TGTGCCAGCAGTTTACCCTCCCGAAGGACAAACATTTATAGCAATCAGCCCCAGCATTTT.